These 19 T cell receptor beta chains were all obtained from the same sample, sequenced in a study of T cell responses to AZD1222 COVID-19 vaccine. Here immunoSEQ multiplex PCR was the method, and the copy in TCRdb shows in-frame clones only, minus some. The profile shows 120,000 or so clones, around 80% of them singletons. Sequencing was performed on peripheral blood, taken 28 days after the second AZD1222 dose. Receptor source: an adult who received the AZD1222 COVID-19 vaccine.

The V gene is TRBV4-2, the J gene TRBJ2-3; D possibly corresponds to TRBD2 (6 bases). CDR1 is LGHNA and CDR2 is YNFKEQ in the germline V gene. V dropped 5 bases and J dropped 1 base, with 19 bases sitting between them. CDR3 size: 17 residues. The CDR3 is CASSSGGGAGRTDTQYF. CDR3 nucleotide sequence: TGTGCCAGCAGCTCAGGAGGCGGGGCGGGACGCACAGATACGCAGTATTTT.

This sequence joins TRBV7-2 and TRBJ1-3, with D possibly matching TRBD1 (6 bases). Germline V lookup: CDR1 SGHTA, CDR2 FQGNSA. The CDR3 is 16 residues long. The ends were cut back, 1 base at V and 4 bases at J, with 14 bases in the middle. CDR3 sequence (DNA): TGTGCCAGCAGCTTAGTGACCCGGGGGCCGGGAAACACCATATATTTT. Translating gives CASSLVTRGPGNTIYF. The full variable domain, in which reference TRBV7-2 and TRBJ1-3 provide the parts outside the CDR3, is GAGVSQSPSNKVTEKGKDVELRCDPISGHTALYWYRQSLGQGLEFLIYFQGNSAPDKSGLPSDRFSAERTGGSVSTLTIQRTQQEDSAVYLCASSLVTRGPGNTIYFGEGSWLTVV.

This chain uses TRBV6-5 with TRBJ1-2; D is unclear. V lost 7 bases and J 6 bases, leaving 18 bases between the germline ends. The CDR3 is 14 amino acids. Germline V CDR1 and CDR2: MNHEY, SVGAGI. This CDR3 is CASTPGGTAHGYTF. For the CDR3, the DNA is TGTGCCAGCACCCCCGGAGGCACAGCTCATGGCTACACCTTC.

The table lists this clone with a few counts. This chain joins TRBV3-1 (or the pseudogene TRBV3-2) and TRBJ1-6; D gene uncertain. The CDR3 spans 12 residues. Germline V gene data show CDR1 as LGHDT and CDR2 as YNNKEL (reference sequence). The germline V and J ends were trimmed by 0 bases and 16 bases, with 10 bases remaining between them. Here the CDR3 reads CASSQDLKGLHF. The CDR3, as DNA: TGTGCCAGCAGCCAAGATCTAAAGGGTCTCCACTTT.

As for this clone: Sequence at one end of the junction differs from germline and may be a read error. The J gene is TRBJ2-5, the V gene TRBV28; TRBD2 aligns across 10 bases. Germline lookup yields CDR1 MDHEN and CDR2 SYDVKM. The CDR3 covers 15 residues. The CDR3 nucleotides are TGTGCCAGCAGTTTAACTAGCGGGGTCCAAGGGACCCAGTACTTC. Translated, it gives CASSLTSGVQGTQYF.

This clone has a single count. The chain carries TRBV4-1 and TRBJ1-5; no clear D. V lost 1 base to trimming and J lost 6 bases, with 13 bases between them. Germline V gene sequence: CDR1 MGHRA, CDR2 YSYEKL. There are 15 residues in the CDR3. Written as DNA, the CDR3 is TGCGCCAGCAGCCAAGTTCTTGTACGGGGTCAGCCCCAGCATTTT. It specifies CASSQVLVRGQPQHF.

CDR3 protein: CASSIDRNYGYTF. Written as DNA, the CDR3 is TGTGCCAGCAGCATAGACCGAAACTATGGCTACACCTTC. The V and J genes are TRBV9 and TRBJ1-2; D is ambiguous. V lost 4 bases to trimming and J lost 2 bases, with 9 bases between them. The CDR3 length is 13 residues. The germline gives CDR1 SGDLS, CDR2 YYNGEE.

The chain joins TRBV27 to TRBJ1-2; tentatively, D is TRBD1 (5 bases). Germline CDR1 is MNHEY and CDR2 is SMNVEV (reference sequence). V lost 5 bases to trimming and J lost 7 bases, with 14 bases between them. This CDR3 contains 13 residues. The CDR3 spells CASSGGSGSGYTF. The CDR3 region has the DNA TGTGCCAGCAGTGGGGGATCAGGTAGTGGCTACACCTTC.

This clone has a count of ten or more. The V and J genes are TRBV28 and TRBJ1-5; TRBD1 might be the D (5 bases). Germline assignment: CDR1 MDHEN and CDR2 SYDVKM. The V and J ends lost 1 base and 2 bases respectively, with 9 bases between them. This CDR3 is 15 amino acids long. This CDR3 is CASSLSAGGNQPQHF. The CDR3 region has the DNA TGTGCCAGCAGTTTATCCGCGGGGGGCAATCAGCCCCAGCATTTT.

The V and J genes are TRBV5-1 and TRBJ2-2; D is unresolved. V lost 1 base to trimming and J lost 2 bases, with 12 bases between them. Germline CDR1 reads SGHRS; CDR2 reads YFSETQ. The CDR3 has 16 amino acids. The CDR3 sequence is CASSLFGHLNTGELFF. The DNA for the CDR3 is TGCGCCAGCAGCTTGTTCGGGCACCTTAACACCGGGGAGCTGTTTTTT.

This chain uses TRBV11-2 with TRBJ2-1; no reliable D call. The CDR3 has 15 residues. CDR1 is SGHAT, CDR2 FQNNGV, per germline. The V and J ends lost 1 base and 3 bases respectively, with 10 bases between them. For the CDR3, the DNA is TGTGCCAGCAGCTTAGGAGTGGGGATCTACAATGAGCAGTTCTTC. Translating it yields CASSLGVGIYNEQFF.

The J gene is TRBJ1-2, the V gene TRBV7-8; D perhaps matches TRBD1 (5 bases). V was shortened by 1 base and J by 0 bases, with 12 bases between the two germline ends. The CDR3 extends over 16 amino acids. Germline CDR1 and CDR2: SGHVS and FQNEAQ. The CDR3 nucleotides read TGTGCCAGCAGCTTAGTCTCCGGGGGAGCTAACTATGGCTACACCTTC. Its translation is CASSLVSGGANYGYTF.

V and J are TRBV7-8 and TRBJ1-5; possible D gene TRBD1, 5 bases. CDR3 length: 14 amino acids. V lost 5 bases, J lost 1 base, and 9 bases lay in between. Germline V gives CDR1 SGHVS, CDR2 FQNEAQ. CDR3 loop: CASSATESNQPQHF. In DNA, the CDR3 is TGTGCCAGCAGCGCGACAGAGAGCAATCAGCCCCAGCATTTT.

This chain joins TRBV7-9 and TRBJ1-4; D is possibly TRBD1 (6 bases). The CDR3 consists of 17 residues. Germline values: CDR1 SEHNR, CDR2 FQNEAQ (reference sequence). Trimming left V 4 bases short and J 0 bases short, with 15 bases between. CDR3 protein: CASSWTVRSATNEKLFF. CDR3 nucleotide sequence: TGTGCCAGCAGCTGGACAGTCCGTTCGGCAACTAATGAAAAACTGTTTTTT. Full variable domain (outside the CDR3, taken from reference TRBV7-9 and TRBJ1-4): DTGVSQNPRHKITKRGQNVTFRCDPISEHNRLYWYRQTLGQGPEFLTYFQNEAQLEKSRLLSDRFSAERPKGSFSTLEIQRTEQGDSAMYLCASSWTVRSATNEKLFFGSGTQLSVL.

This chain links TRBV3-1 (or the pseudogene TRBV3-2) with TRBJ1-6, with no clear D. The V gene's germline CDR1 is LGHDT and CDR2 YNNKEL (reference sequence). V dropped 8 bases and J dropped 5 bases, with 10 bases sitting between them. This CDR3 contains 13 residues. The CDR3 DNA reads TGTGCCAGCGGTACGGGGAATAATTCACCCCTCCACTTT. Its translation: CASGTGNNSPLHF.

This sequence joins TRBV11-2 and TRBJ1-1; D possibly corresponds to TRBD1 (6 bases). The germline CDR1 and CDR2 sequences are SGHAT and FQNNGV. V was trimmed by 1 base and J by 7 bases, leaving 10 bases between them. The CDR3 covers 13 residues. CDR3 nucleotides: TGTGCCAGCAGCTTAGGGTCCAGGGGTGAAGCTTTCTTT. This translates into CASSLGSRGEAFF.

The V call is TRBV10-3, the J call TRBJ1-4; TRBD1 might be the D (5 bases). The CDR3 is 14 amino acids. CDR1 ENHRY and CDR2 SYGVKD come from the germline V gene. V was clipped by 0 bases and J by 5 bases, with 7 bases between them. CDR3 loop: CAISESGENEKLFF. The CDR3, as DNA: TGTGCCATCAGTGAGTCAGGGGAAAATGAAAAACTGTTTTTT.

V usage is TRBV7-9 and J usage is TRBJ2-2, with 7 bases fitting TRBD1. The CDR3 runs 14 residues. V shed 2 bases and J 8 bases; nucleotides not matched to a gene: 5. Germline V gene sequence: CDR1 SEHNR, CDR2 FQNEAQ (reference sequence). CDR3 residues: CASSLYRGQGELFF. CDR3 DNA sequence: TGTGCCAGCAGCTTATACAGGGGACAAGGGGAGCTGTTTTTT.

In this sample, this clone turned up once. The chain employs TRBV30 and TRBJ1-2; D is ambiguous. The V and J ends lost 0 bases and 2 bases respectively, with 13 bases between them. Germline lookup yields CDR1 GTSNPN and CDR2 SVGIG (reference sequence). The CDR3 loop spans 15 amino acids. The CDR3: CAWSVRRLGNYGYTF. CDR3 nucleotides: TGTGCCTGGAGTGTAAGGAGGCTGGGGAACTATGGCTACACCTTC.